These T cell receptor beta chains were read from a single sample in a study of T cells in Graves' hyperthyroidism and ophthalmopathy. TCRdb processed the multiplex PCR reads anew with MiXCR; each CDR3 protein has one entry. The sample lists 250,000 to 350,000 distinct CDR3 sequences; 20% to 25% were seen once. The sample consisted of blood. These receptors all come from a man aged 25-45 years with Graves' ophthalmopathy. Both conserved end residues are part of each CDR3. A D gene is named only where the DNA matches it firmly.

V gene	D gene	J gene	CDR3 length	CDR3 protein
TRBV28	NA	TRBJ1-2	12	CASSGAYYGYTF
TRBV5-6	NA	TRBJ1-6	17	CASSFREGGRPGSPLHF
TRBV30	NA	TRBJ1-1	13	CAWSPDMNTEAFF
TRBV12-3/TRBV12-4	NA	TRBJ1-1	17	CASSPGIPFEGNTEAFF
TRBV28	NA	TRBJ2-1	12	CASQGPRDEQFF
TRBV6-9	NA	TRBJ1-5	17	CASSYFARTREDQPQHF
TRBV9	NA	TRBJ1-6	15	CASSASDSYNSPLHF
TRBV6-1	TRBD1	TRBJ1-3	16	CASTKAGTGYGNTIYF
TRBV6-1	TRBD1	TRBJ2-4	12	CASRDRVHIQYF
TRBV3-1	NA	TRBJ2-7	15	CASSYELGGGHEQYF
TRBV6-2/TRBV6-3	NA	TRBJ2-7	13	CASSARAPYEQYF
TRBV28	NA	TRBJ2-5	14	CASSFPTRQETQYF
TRBV3-1	TRBD2	TRBJ2-5	17	CASSRSGLAGIGETQYF
TRBV13	TRBD1	TRBJ2-1	14	CASSRTGFYNEQFF
TRBV10-3	NA	TRBJ1-2	12	CAISRQSYGYTF
TRBV29-1	NA	TRBJ2-1	12	CSVSVQMNEQFF
TRBV7-9	TRBD2	TRBJ2-1	13	CASSWGGQADQFF
TRBV7-2	TRBD1	TRBJ2-4	17	CASSTPGQGAEGNIQYF
TRBV5-1	TRBD1	TRBJ1-1	14	CASSPGQGMTEAFF
TRBV18	NA	TRBJ2-1	12	CASSPSDDEQFF
TRBV13	NA	TRBJ2-3	15	CASSPRKARGDTQYF
TRBV5-5	NA	TRBJ2-2	15	CASSSSFTNTGELFF
TRBV18	TRBD1	TRBJ1-2	16	CASSDLPGQRNYGYTF
TRBV19	NA	TRBJ2-7	15	CASSSTGLNIYEQYF
TRBV19	TRBD2	TRBJ2-7	13	CASKRLATNEQYF
TRBV20-1	NA	TRBJ1-1	14	CSARGGGKNTEAFF
TRBV20-1	NA	TRBJ2-5	13	CSASKGRRETQYF
TRBV3-1	TRBD1	TRBJ2-2	16	CASSQAWTGSPGELFF
TRBV11-3	NA	TRBJ2-1	14	CASSGTRGHNEQLF
TRBV6-6	NA	TRBJ2-3	13	CASSYSTQHGQYF
TRBV27	TRBD2	TRBJ2-7	15	CASSLSGSGTYEQYF
TRBV19	NA	TRBJ2-7	16	CASTPRGGSFSYEQYF
TRBV6-2/TRBV6-3	TRBD2	TRBJ2-5	17	CASSIGLAGPGKETQYF
TRBV9	NA	TRBJ2-1	15	CASSPSGGSHNEQFF
TRBV2	TRBD2	TRBJ2-3	13	CASRERELGTQYF
TRBV12-3/TRBV12-4	NA	TRBJ2-1	14	CASTFGAANNEQFF
TRBV9	NA	TRBJ2-3	13	CASSAYLTDTQYF
TRBV11-1	NA	TRBJ2-7	12	CASTGGLYEQYF
TRBV20-1	TRBD2	TRBJ2-5	15	CSARTSGRTEETQYF
TRBV7-2	TRBD2	TRBJ2-1	14	CASSLGGEREEQFF
TRBV11-3	NA	TRBJ1-1	17	CASSLEATGGRNTEAFF
TRBV20-1	NA	TRBJ1-2	12	CSARVLEGSYTF
TRBV11-2	TRBD2	TRBJ2-7	15	CASSLEAGGLGEQYF
TRBV7-3	NA	TRBJ2-5	14	CASSLRGAEETQYF
TRBV13	NA	TRBJ2-2	14	CASSLGMGTGELFF
TRBV18	TRBD1	TRBJ1-3	15	CASSPTGGYGNTIYF